The sequence of this T cell receptor beta chain was determined in a study of T-cell memory formation after mild COVID-19. Study details: Largely donor-specific sequence clusters came from two donors. Study-level findings and limits: Several responding clones turned up in pre-infection memory, indicating that cross-reactive memory may have taken part.

This clonotype appeared a few times. Its antigen remains unidentified. A 5'RACE reaction primed in the constant segment made cDNA libraries of TCR alpha and TCR beta, and these carried sample barcodes and UMIs. Each CDR3 protein is one row after TCRdb ran MiXCR on the 5' RACE reads. Here the sample spans hundreds of thousands of distinct CDR3 sequences, roughly 22% being singletons. The receptor comes from an adult woman who had mild COVID-19 (a few samples of this study predate the infection). Cell type and time point are not known. Input material: PBMCs or a T cell subset sorted from them (not recorded which).

CDR3 DNA: TGCAGTGCTAACCCGCGGGACAGGGGGCCCCAGCATTTT. It specifies CSANPRDRGPQHF. The chain joins TRBV20-1 to TRBJ1-5, with 10 bases aligning to TRBD1. J was trimmed by 9 bases and V by 4 bases; bases with no gene match: 6. The CDR3 runs to 13 residues. The germline V gene encodes CDR1 DFQATT and CDR2 SNEGSKA (reference sequence).